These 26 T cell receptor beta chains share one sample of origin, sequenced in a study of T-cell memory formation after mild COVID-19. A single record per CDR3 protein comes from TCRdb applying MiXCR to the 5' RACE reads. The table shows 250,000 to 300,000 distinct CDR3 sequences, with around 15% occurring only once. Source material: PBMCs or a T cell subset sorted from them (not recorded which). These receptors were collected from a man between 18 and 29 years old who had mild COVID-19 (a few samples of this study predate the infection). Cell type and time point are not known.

CDR3 nucleotides: TGTGCCAGCAGCACCCGGCAGGGTGCACCCCTCCACTTT. This encodes CASSTRQGAPLHF. J is TRBJ1-6 and V is TRBV7-6; tentative D call: TRBD1 (5 bases). CDR1 SGHVS and CDR2 FNYEAQ come from the germline V gene. V was cut by 5 bases and J by 11 bases, with 13 bases left in between. The CDR3 extends over 13 amino acids.

CDR3 sequence: CASSSWLGGETEAFF. In nucleotides, the CDR3 is TGCGCCAGCAGCTCTTGGTTGGGGGGTGAAACTGAAGCTTTCTTT. The chain links TRBV5-1 to TRBJ1-1; D might be TRBD1 (5 bases). This CDR3 has 15 residues. Per the germline V gene, CDR1 is SGHRS and CDR2 is YFSETQ. Trimming took off 3 bases at V and 5 bases at J, with 17 bases between the two ends.

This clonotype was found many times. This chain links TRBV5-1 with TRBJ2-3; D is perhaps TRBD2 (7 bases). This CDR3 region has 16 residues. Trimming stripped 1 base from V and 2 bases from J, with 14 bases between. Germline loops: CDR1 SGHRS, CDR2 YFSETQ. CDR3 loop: CASSLRVGGPTDTQYF. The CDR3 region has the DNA TGCGCCAGCAGCTTGAGGGTGGGGGGGCCCACAGATACGCAGTATTTT.

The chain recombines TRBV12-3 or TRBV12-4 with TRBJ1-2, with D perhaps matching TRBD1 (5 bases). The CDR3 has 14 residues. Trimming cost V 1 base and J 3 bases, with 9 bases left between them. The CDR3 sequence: CASSLGDGYYGYTF. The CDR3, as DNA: TGTGCCAGCAGTTTAGGGGACGGCTACTATGGCTACACCTTC.

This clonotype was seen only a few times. The CDR3 protein is CASSFSGGQLGEQYV. The CDR3 DNA sequence: TGTGCCAGCAGCTTTTCAGGGGGGCAGCTTGGCGAGCAGTACGTC. J is TRBJ2-7 and V is TRBV5-4; tentative D call: TRBD1 (7 bases). The V gene's germline CDR1 is SGHNT and CDR2 YYREEE (reference sequence). Trimming stripped 2 bases from V and 6 bases from J, with 18 bases between. The CDR3 is 15 residues long.

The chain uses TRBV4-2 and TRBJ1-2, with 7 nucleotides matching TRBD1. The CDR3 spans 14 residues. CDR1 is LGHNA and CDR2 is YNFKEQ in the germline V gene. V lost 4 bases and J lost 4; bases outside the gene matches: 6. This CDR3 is CASSPQGQSYGYTF. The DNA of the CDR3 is TGTGCCAGCAGCCCCCAGGGACAGAGCTATGGCTACACCTTC.

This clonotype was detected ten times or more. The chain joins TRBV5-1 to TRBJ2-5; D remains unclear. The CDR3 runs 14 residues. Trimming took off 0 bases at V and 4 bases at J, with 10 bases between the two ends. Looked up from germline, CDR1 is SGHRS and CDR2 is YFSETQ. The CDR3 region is CASSLERLSETQYF. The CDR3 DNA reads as TGCGCCAGCAGCTTGGAACGGCTATCAGAGACCCAGTACTTC.

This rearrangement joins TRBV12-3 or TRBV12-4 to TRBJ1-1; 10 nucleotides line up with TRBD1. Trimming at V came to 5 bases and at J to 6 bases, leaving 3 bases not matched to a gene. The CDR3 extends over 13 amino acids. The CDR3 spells CASSATGGSEAFF. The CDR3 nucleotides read TGTGCCAGCAGTGCGACAGGGGGCTCTGAAGCTTTCTTT.

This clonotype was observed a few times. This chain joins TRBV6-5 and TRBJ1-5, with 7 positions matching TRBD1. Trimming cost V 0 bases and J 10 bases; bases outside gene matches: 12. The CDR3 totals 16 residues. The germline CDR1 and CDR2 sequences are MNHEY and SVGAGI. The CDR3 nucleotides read TGTGCCAGCAGTTACTCAGGGCGACAGGGAACGGCCCCCCAGCATTTT. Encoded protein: CASSYSGRQGTAPQHF.

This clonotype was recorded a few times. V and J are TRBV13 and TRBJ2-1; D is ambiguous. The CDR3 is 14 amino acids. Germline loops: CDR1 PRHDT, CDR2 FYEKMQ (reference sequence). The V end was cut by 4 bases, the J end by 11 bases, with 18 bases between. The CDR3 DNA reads TGTGCCAGCAGCTCGGGCCGGCCCGTAAGTCAGCAGTTCTTC. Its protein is CASSSGRPVSQQFF.

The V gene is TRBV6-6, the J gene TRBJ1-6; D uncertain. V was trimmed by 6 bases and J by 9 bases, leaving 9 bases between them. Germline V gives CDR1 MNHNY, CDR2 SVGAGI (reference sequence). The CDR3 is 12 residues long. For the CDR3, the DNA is TGTGCCAGCAGCCATCTGGGTTCACCCCTCCACTTT. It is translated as CASSHLGSPLHF.

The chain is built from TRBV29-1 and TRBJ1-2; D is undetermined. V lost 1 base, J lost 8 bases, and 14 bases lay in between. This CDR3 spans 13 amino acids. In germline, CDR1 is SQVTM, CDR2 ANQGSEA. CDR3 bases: TGCAGCGTTGAAGTGGCTCTAGGACTCGGCTACACCTTC. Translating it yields CSVEVALGLGYTF.

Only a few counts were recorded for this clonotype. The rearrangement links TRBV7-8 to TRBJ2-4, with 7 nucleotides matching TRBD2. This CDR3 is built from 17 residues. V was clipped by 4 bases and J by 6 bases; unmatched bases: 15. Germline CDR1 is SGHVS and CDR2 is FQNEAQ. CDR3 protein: CASSWEGWGPDANIQYF. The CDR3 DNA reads TGTGCCAGCAGCTGGGAGGGATGGGGCCCAGACGCAAACATTCAGTACTTC.

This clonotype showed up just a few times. In nucleotides, the CDR3 is TGTGCCAGCAGCTTTTGGACAGGCGAGACCCAGTACTTC. It specifies CASSFWTGETQYF. The chain is built from TRBV7-9 and TRBJ2-5; 7 bases align to TRBD1. Germline CDR1 SEHNR, CDR2 FQNEAQ (reference sequence). The trim removed 3 bases at V and 5 bases at J, leaving 3 bases unmatched. CDR3 size: 13 residues. Together with reference TRBV7-9 and TRBJ2-5, the CDR3 gives the full variable domain: DTGVSQNPRHKITKRGQNVTFRCDPISEHNRLYWYRQTLGQGPEFLTYFQNEAQLEKSRLLSDRFSAERPKGSFSTLEIQRTEQGDSAMYLCASSFWTGETQYFGPGTRLLVL.

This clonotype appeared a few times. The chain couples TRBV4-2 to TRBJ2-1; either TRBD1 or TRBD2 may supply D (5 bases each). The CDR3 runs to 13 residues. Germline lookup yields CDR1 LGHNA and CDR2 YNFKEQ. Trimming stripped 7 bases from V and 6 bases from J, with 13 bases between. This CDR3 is CASTSGGGNEQFF. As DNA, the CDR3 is TGTGCCAGCACCTCTGGGGGTGGCAATGAGCAGTTCTTC.

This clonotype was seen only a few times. Written as DNA, the CDR3 is TGCGCCAGCAGCCAAGAAGAGGGGGGCTATGGCTACACCTTC. Its protein is CASSQEEGGYGYTF. J is TRBJ1-2 and V is TRBV4-3; D possibly corresponds to TRBD1 (6 bases). Germline V gives CDR1 LGHNA, CDR2 YSLEER. This CDR3 comprises 14 residues. Trimming pared 0 bases from V and 4 bases from J, leaving 9 bases between.

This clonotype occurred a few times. The chain's CDR3 is CASSSTIQGSPLHF. Here the CDR3 DNA reads TGTGCCAGCAGTTCGACTATCCAGGGTTCACCCCTCCACTTT. The chain is built from TRBV28 and TRBJ1-6; tentatively, D is TRBD1 (5 bases). The length of the CDR3 is 14 residues. Germline-derived CDR1 and CDR2 are MDHEN and SYDVKM. V was trimmed by 4 bases and J by 9 bases, leaving 13 bases between them.

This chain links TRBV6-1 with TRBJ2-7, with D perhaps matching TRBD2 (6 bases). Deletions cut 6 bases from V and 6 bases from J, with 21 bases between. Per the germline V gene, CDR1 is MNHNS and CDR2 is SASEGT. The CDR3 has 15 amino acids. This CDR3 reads CASRTPGLNVLEQYF. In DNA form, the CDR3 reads TGTGCCAGCAGGACCCCGGGACTGAACGTCCTCGAGCAGTACTTC.

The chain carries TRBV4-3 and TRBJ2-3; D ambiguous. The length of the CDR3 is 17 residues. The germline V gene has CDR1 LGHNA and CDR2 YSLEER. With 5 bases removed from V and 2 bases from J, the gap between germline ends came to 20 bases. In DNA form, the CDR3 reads TGCGCCAGCAGCAAAGGCCCTGTATCGCTAGACACAGATACGCAGTATTTT. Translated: CASSKGPVSLDTDTQYF.

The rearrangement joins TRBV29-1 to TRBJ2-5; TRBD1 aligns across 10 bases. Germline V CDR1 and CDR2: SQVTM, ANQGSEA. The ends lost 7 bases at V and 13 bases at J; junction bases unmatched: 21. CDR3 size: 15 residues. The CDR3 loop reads CSAEEPGQGLPEPYF. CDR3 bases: TGCAGCGCCGAGGAGCCGGGACAGGGGCTCCCCGAGCCGTACTTC.

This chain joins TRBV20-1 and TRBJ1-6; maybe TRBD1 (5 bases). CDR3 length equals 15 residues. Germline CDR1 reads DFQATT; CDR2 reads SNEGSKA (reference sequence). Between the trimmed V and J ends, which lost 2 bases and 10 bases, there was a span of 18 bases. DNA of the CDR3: TGCAGTGCTAGAACGGGACTCCGCGAGGCATCACCCCTCCACTTT. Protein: CSARTGLREASPLHF.

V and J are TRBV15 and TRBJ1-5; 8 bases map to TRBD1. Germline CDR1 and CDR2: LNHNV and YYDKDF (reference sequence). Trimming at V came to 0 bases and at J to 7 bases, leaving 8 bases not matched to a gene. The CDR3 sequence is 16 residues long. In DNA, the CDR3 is TGTGCCACCAGCAGAGAGGGGCAGGGGGCCTGGCAGCCCCAGCATTTT. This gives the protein CATSREGQGAWQPQHF.

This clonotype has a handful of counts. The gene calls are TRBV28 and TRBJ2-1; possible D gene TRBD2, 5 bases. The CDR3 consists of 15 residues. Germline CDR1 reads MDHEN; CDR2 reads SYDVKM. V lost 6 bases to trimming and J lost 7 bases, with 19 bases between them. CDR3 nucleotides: TGTGCCAGCAGCCCTTCGCAGCGGCCTTGGAATGAGCAGTTCTTC. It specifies CASSPSQRPWNEQFF.

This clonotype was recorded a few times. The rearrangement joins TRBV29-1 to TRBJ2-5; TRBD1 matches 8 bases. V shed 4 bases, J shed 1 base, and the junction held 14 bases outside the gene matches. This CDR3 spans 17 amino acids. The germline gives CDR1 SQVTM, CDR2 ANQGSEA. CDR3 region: CSVVFRVSGQVQETQYF. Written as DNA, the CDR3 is TGCAGCGTTGTTTTCCGTGTTTCGGGACAGGTCCAAGAGACCCAGTACTTC. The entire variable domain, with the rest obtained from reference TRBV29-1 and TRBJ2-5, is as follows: SAVISQKPSRDICQRGTSLTIQCQVDSQVTMMFWYRQQPGQSLTLIATANQGSEATYESGFVIDKFPISRPNLTFSTLTVSNMSPEDSSIYLCSVVFRVSGQVQETQYFGPGTRLLVL.

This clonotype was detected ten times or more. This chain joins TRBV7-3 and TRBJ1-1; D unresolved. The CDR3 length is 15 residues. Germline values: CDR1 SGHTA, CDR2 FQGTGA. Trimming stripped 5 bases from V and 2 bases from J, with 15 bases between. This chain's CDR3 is CASSHSGGLNTEAFF. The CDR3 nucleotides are TGTGCCAGCAGCCACAGTGGCGGCCTTAACACTGAAGCTTTCTTT.

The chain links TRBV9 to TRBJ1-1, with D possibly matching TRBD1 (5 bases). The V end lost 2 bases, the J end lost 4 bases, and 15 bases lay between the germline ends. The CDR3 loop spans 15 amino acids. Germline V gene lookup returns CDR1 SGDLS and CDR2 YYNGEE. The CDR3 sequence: CASSVSAGSSTEAFF. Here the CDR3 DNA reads TGTGCCAGCAGCGTTTCGGCAGGGTCCAGCACTGAAGCTTTCTTT.